This TCR beta chain appears in the sequencing data of a study of cytomegalovirus exposure and HLA in healthy donors. About the research overall: Both the approximately 130 validation repertoires and the approximately 700 first-cohort repertoires used the same platform, as reported by a later analysis.

Separate from the approximately 670-subject first cohort was the roughly 120-subject validation cohort, to which the donors belonged. Germline-derived CDR1 and CDR2 are SGHRS and YFSETQ. V trimming: 3 bases; J trimming: 6 bases; junction bases outside the gene matches: 10. The CDR3 is 15 amino acids. The method was immunoSEQ multiplex PCR; TCRdb's version includes in-frame clones alone and lacks a portion of them. The table has 280,000 or so clones, around 89% seen once. The sample consisted of PBMCs. The clonotype comes from a young woman in good health and CMV-seronegative. The rearrangement joins TRBV5-1 to TRBJ1-2; 8 positions agree with TRBD1. The CDR3 sequence: CASSSVGDRGDGYTF. In nucleotides, the CDR3 is TGCGCCAGCAGCTCGGTAGGAGACAGGGGTGATGGCTACACCTTC.